Following are 11 T cell receptor beta chains from one sample sequenced in a study of T cell responses to AZD1222 COVID-19 vaccine. Measured with immunoSEQ multiplex PCR; TCRdb has only the in-frame clones, and not every one. The repertoire consists of 150,000 or so clones, with roughly nine tenths occurring once and the leading ten covering about 1.9%. The source material was peripheral blood, sampled on day 0 of AZD1222 vaccination. The receptors come from an adult in good health.

The table lists this clone with a few counts. The rearrangement links TRBV9 to TRBJ2-7; no clear D. In germline, CDR1 is SGDLS, CDR2 YYNGEE. This CDR3 contains 12 residues. V gave up 3 bases and J gave up 1 base, with 5 bases separating them. The CDR3 loop reads CASSADSYEQYF. In DNA form, the CDR3 reads TGTGCCAGCAGCGCCGATTCCTACGAGCAGTACTTC.

The CDR3, as DNA: TGCGCCAGCAGCCAAGAACGACAGGCGACAAATTCACCCCTCCACTTT. This translates into CASSQERQATNSPLHF. This chain connects TRBV4-3 to TRBJ1-6, with D possibly being TRBD1 (6 bases). Per the germline V gene, CDR1 is LGHNA and CDR2 is YSLEER. The CDR3 totals 16 residues. Trimming cost V 0 bases and J 7 bases, with 13 bases left between them.

This chain connects TRBV6-2 or TRBV6-3 to TRBJ1-6; 7 bases are a match to TRBD1. CDR3 length equals 15 residues. Trimming removed 6 bases from V and 7 bases from J; junction bases left unmatched: 9. CDR1 and CDR2 from the germline V gene are MNHEY and SVGEGT. The CDR3 DNA is TGTGCCAGCAGCCGTACGGACAGGAGAAATTCACCCCTCCACTTT. It translates to CASSRTDRRNSPLHF.

The chain carries TRBV19 and TRBJ1-5, with D unclear. V shed 7 bases and J shed 2 bases, with 6 bases lying between them. The V gene's germline CDR1 is LNHDA and CDR2 SQIVND (reference sequence). This CDR3 has 12 amino acids. The CDR3 protein is CASNRGNQPQHF. Here the CDR3 DNA reads TGTGCCAGTAACCGAGGCAATCAGCCCCAGCATTTT.

V is TRBV6-6 and J is TRBJ2-7, with D possibly TRBD1 on 6 matching bases. The CDR3 runs to 15 residues. CDR1 and CDR2 (germline): MNHNY, SVGAGI (reference sequence). V was clipped by 2 bases and J by 3 bases, with 14 bases between them. The CDR3 sequence is CASSYTPDSHYEQYF. CDR3 coding DNA: TGTGCCAGCAGTTACACCCCGGACAGTCACTACGAGCAGTACTTC.

The chain is built from TRBV18 and TRBJ2-7; D may match TRBD1 or TRBD2 (5 bases each). Germline V gene sequence: CDR1 KGHSH, CDR2 LQKENI. V dropped 3 bases and J dropped 0 bases, with 12 bases sitting between them. This CDR3 comprises 15 residues. CDR3 sequence (DNA): TGTGCCAGCTCACCGGGACGGGGAAGCTCCTACGAGCAGTACTTC. Its translation: CASSPGRGSSYEQYF.

The chain uses TRBV29-1 and TRBJ1-2; the match to TRBD1 covers 10 bases. The CDR3 covers 14 residues. The trim removed 5 bases at V and 4 bases at J, leaving 7 bases unmatched. The germline gives CDR1 SQVTM, CDR2 ANQGSEA. The CDR3 spells CSVQGTGAIYGYTF. The CDR3 coding sequence is TGCAGCGTTCAGGGGACAGGGGCCATCTATGGCTACACCTTC.

The genes are TRBV4-2 and TRBJ1-2, with TRBD1 matching over 8 bases. The CDR3 extends over 13 amino acids. The J segment lost 8 bases and the V segment lost 4 bases, leaving 6 bases of the junction unmatched. Germline CDR1 is LGHNA and CDR2 is YNFKEQ. Written as DNA, the CDR3 is TGTGCCAGCAGCCTTGGACAGGGCCAGGGCTACACCTTC. Its translation: CASSLGQGQGYTF.

This clone was recorded only once. V is TRBV2 and J is TRBJ1-6; 8 nucleotides line up with TRBD1. CDR3 length equals 13 residues. J gave up 6 bases and V 10 bases, and 5 bases lay outside the gene matches. CDR1 is SNHLY and CDR2 is FYNNEI in the germline V gene. The CDR3 sequence is CATGQGRNSPLHF. In DNA, the CDR3 is TGTGCCACCGGACAGGGCCGTAATTCACCCCTCCACTTT.

The V gene is TRBV7-2, the J gene TRBJ1-5; D not certain. Germline loops: CDR1 SGHTA, CDR2 FQGNSA. The length of the CDR3 is 13 residues. Trimming left V 3 bases short and J 5 bases short, with 8 bases between. CDR3 protein: CASSLRMHQPQHF. CDR3 in DNA: TGTGCCAGCAGCTTGAGGATGCATCAGCCCCAGCATTTT. Using reference TRBV7-2 and TRBJ1-5 for the parts outside the CDR3, the full variable domain is GAGVSQSPSNKVTEKGKDVELRCDPISGHTALYWYRQSLGQGLEFLIYFQGNSAPDKSGLPSDRFSAERTGGSVSTLTIQRTQQEDSAVYLCASSLRMHQPQHFGDGTRLSIL.

Only one count was recorded for this clone. V usage is TRBV3-1 (or the pseudogene TRBV3-2) and J usage is TRBJ2-7; 7 bases align to TRBD1. Germline CDR1 and CDR2: LGHDT and YNNKEL (reference sequence). The ends lost 2 bases at V and 5 bases at J; junction bases unmatched: 12. The CDR3 spans 16 residues. CDR3 nucleotides: TGTGCCAGCAGCCAATTTAGACAGGGAAGGGTGCACGAGCAGTACTTC. This translates into CASSQFRQGRVHEQYF.